The entry below gives a single TCR beta chain sequence along with its context. The antigen remains unidentified. These data originate in a study of beta chain features in type 1 diabetes. Across the study: Similarity in age, gender and cell yields was seen between patients and healthy donors.

The whole isolated RNA underwent reverse transcription, so sequencing captured expressed TCRB transcripts. The table came from immunoSEQ multiplex PCR; TCRdb's copy has only in-frame clones and leaves some out. The sample consists of more than 250,000 clones, over 12% of them appearing once. Unmatched junction bases numbered 5, after V lost 5 bases and J lost 2 bases. CDR1 and CDR2 (germline): MRHNA, SNTAGT. The CDR3 is 15 amino acids. Over 95% purity was reached by all sorted populations. General study points: Significant though moderate, a shortening of TCRB CDR3s appeared in all four CD4+ subsets of Type 1 diabetes patients.

The sequenced sample consisted of naive CD4+ T cells from blood. The clonotype was recovered from a man between 18 and 29 years old with type 1 diabetes. The V call is TRBV6-4, the J call TRBJ2-2, with TRBD1 matching over 7 bases. The CDR3 loop reads CASSSDRLNTGELFF. The CDR3 DNA sequence: TGTGCCAGCAGTTCGGACAGGCTAAACACCGGGGAGCTGTTTTTT.